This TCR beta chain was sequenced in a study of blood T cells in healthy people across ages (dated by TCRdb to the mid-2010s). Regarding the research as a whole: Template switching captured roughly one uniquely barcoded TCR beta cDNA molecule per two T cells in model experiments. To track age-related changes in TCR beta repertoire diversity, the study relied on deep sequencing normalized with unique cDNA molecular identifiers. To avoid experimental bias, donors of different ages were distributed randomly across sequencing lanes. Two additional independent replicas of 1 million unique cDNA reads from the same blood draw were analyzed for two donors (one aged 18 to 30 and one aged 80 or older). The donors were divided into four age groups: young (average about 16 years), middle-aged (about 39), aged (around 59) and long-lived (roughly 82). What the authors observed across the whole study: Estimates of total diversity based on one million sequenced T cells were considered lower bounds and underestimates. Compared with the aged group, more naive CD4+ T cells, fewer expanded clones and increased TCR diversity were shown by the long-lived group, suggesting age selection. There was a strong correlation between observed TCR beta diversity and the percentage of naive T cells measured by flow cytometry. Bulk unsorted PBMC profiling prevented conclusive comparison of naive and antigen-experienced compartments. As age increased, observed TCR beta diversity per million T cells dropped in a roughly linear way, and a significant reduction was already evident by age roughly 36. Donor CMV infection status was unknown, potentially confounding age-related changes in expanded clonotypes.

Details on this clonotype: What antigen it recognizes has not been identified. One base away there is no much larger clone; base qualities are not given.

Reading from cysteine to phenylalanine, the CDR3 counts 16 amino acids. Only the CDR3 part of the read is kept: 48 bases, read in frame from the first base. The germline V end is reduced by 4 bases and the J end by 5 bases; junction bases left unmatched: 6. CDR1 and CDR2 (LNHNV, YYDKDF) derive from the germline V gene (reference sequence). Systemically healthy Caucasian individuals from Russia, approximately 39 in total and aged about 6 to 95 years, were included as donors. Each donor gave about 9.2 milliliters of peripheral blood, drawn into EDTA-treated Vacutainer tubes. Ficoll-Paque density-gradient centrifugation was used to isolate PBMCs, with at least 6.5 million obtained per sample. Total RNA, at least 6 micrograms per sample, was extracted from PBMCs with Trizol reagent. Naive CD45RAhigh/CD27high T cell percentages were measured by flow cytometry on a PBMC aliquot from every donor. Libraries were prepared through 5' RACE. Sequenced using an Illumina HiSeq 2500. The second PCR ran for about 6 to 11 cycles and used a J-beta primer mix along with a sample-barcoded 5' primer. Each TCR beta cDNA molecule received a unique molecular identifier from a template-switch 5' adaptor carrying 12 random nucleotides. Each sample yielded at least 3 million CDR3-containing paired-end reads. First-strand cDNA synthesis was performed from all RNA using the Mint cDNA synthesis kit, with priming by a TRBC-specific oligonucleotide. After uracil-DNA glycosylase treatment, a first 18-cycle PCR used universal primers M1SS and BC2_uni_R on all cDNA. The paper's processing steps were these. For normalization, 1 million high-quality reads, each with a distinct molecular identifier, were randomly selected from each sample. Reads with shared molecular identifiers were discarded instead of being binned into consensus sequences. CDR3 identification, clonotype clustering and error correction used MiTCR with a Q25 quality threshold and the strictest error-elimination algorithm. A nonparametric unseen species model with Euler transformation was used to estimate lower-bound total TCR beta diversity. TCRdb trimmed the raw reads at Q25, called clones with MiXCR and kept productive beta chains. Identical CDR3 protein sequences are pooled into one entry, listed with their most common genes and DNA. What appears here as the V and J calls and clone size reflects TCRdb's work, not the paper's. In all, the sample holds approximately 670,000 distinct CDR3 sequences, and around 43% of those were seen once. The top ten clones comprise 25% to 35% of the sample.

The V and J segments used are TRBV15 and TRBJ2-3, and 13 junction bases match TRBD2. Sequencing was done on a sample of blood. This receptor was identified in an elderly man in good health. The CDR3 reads CATSTPGLAGRDTQYF. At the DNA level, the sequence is TGTGCCACCAGCACACCGGGACTAGCGGGGAGAGATACGCAGTATTTT. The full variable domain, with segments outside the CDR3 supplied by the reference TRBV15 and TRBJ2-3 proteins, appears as DAMVIQNPRYQVTQFGKPVTLSCSQTLNHNVMYWYQQKSSQAPKLLFHYYDKDFNNEADTPDNFQSRRPNTSFCFLDIRSPGLGDTAMYLCATSTPGLAGRDTQYFGPGTRLTVL.